This paragraph covers one T cell receptor beta chain sequence. Its antigen is as yet unknown. Extracted from the samples, RNA was reverse transcribed into cDNA to serve as the sequencing template. Some clones are missing from TCRdb's copy, which holds only in-frame ones; the method was immunoSEQ multiplex PCR. This sample carries more than 100,000 clones, 45% to 65% of them seen once, and the ten largest clones take 4.5% to 5.5%. This sample stems from a study of CD8+ T cells in alopecia areata. The study, taken as a whole, reports: Shared TCR sequences were less clear between patients than in mice, possibly partly from HLA diversity.

Collection of lesional scalp punch biopsies and peripheral blood was performed in alopecia areata patients. PBMCs yielded sorted CD4+ and CD8+ T cells. The CDR3 extends over 15 amino acids. Germline values: CDR1 SGDLS, CDR2 YYNGEE. Trimming left V 0 bases short and J 0 bases short, with 10 bases between. The receptor comes from a human donor with alopecia areata. This material consisted of CD4+ T cells sorted from blood, taken at week 0. V and J are TRBV9 and TRBJ2-7; D remains unclear. CDR3 protein: CASSVGTHHSYEQYF. The CDR3 region has the DNA TGTGCCAGCAGCGTAGGGACCCACCACTCCTACGAGCAGTACTTC.